The 4 T cell receptor beta chains listed next were all sequenced from one sample in a study of T cells in Graves' hyperthyroidism and ophthalmopathy. Amplification yielded TCR beta CDR3 regions, with RNA transcripts as the source. HTBI primers were the set used in a first-round RT-PCR of the TCR CDR3. Each CDR3 protein is one row after TCRdb ran MiXCR on the multiplex PCR reads. This table has roughly 740,000 distinct CDR3 sequences, roughly 15% appearing once. The source material was blood. These TCRs come from a man aged 18 to 30 with Graves' hyperthyroidism.

CDR3 protein: CSARVTVGGTQYF. CDR3 nucleotide sequence: TGCAGTGCTAGAGTCACAGTCGGAGGTACGCAGTATTTT. The chain couples TRBV20-1 to TRBJ2-3, with D maybe TRBD2 (5 bases). Per the germline V gene, CDR1 is DFQATT and CDR2 is SNEGSKA (reference sequence). The CDR3 extends over 13 amino acids. Trimming left V 1 base short and J 8 bases short, with 13 bases between.

The chain carries TRBV19 and TRBJ1-1; unclear D gene. V was shortened by 3 bases and J by 3 bases, with 11 bases between the two germline ends. CDR3 length equals 14 residues. Germline V gene lookup returns CDR1 LNHDA and CDR2 SQIVND (reference sequence). CDR3 DNA sequence: TGTGCCAGTAGTATTCAAGGGATCTACACTGAAGCTTTCTTT. Translating it yields CASSIQGIYTEAFF.

The chain has TRBV6-1 and TRBJ2-1; D may be TRBD2 (5 bases). Trimming stripped 5 bases from V and 5 bases from J, with 13 bases between. This CDR3 is 14 amino acids long. In germline, CDR1 is MNHNS, CDR2 SASEGT. The CDR3 region has the DNA TGTGCCAGCAGTCCTACTAGTTCGCACAATGAGCAGTTCTTC. It is translated as CASSPTSSHNEQFF.

The chain carries TRBV30 and TRBJ1-5; the D gene is possibly TRBD1 (6 bases). The length of the CDR3 is 15 residues. V was trimmed by 2 bases and J by 3 bases, leaving 14 bases between them. Germline lookup yields CDR1 GTSNPN and CDR2 SVGIG (reference sequence). CDR3 in amino acids: CAWSSNRAYNQPQHF. For the CDR3, the DNA is TGTGCCTGGAGTAGTAACAGGGCCTACAATCAGCCCCAGCATTTT. The variable domain in full, with the rest retrieved from reference TRBV30 and TRBJ1-5, is SQTIHQWPATLVQPVGSPLSLECTVEGTSNPNLYWYRQAAGRGLQLLFYSVGIGQISSEVPQNLSASRPQDRQFILSSKKLLLSDSGFYLCAWSSNRAYNQPQHFGDGTRLSIL.